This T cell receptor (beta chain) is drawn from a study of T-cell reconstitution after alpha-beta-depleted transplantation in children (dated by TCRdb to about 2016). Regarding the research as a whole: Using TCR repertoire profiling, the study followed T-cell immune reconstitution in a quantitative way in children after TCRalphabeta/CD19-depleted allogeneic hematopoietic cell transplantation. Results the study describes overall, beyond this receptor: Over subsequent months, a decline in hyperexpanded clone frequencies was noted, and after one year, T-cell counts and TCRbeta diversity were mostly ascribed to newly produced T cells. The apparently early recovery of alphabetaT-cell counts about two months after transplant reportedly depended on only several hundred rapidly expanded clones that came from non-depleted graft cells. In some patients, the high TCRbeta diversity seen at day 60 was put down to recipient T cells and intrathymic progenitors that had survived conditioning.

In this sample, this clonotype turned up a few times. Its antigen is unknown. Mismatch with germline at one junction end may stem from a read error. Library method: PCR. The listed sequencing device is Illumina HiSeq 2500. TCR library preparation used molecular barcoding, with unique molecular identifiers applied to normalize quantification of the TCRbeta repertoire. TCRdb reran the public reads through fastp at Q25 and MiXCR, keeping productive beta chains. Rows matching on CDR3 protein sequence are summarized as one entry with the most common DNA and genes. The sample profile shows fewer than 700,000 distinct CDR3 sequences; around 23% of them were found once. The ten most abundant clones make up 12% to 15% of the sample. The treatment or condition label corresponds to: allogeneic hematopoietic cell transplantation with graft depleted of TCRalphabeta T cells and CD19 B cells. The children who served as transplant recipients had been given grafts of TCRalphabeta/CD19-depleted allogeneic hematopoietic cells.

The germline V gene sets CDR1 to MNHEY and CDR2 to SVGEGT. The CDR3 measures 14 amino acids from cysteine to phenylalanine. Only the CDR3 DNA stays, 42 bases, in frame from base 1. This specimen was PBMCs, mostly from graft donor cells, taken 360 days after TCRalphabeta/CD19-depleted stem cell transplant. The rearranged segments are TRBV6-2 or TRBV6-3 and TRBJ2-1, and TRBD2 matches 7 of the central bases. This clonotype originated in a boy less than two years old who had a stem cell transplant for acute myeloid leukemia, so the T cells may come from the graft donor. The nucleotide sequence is TGTGCCAGCAGTCAGACTAGCTCCGACAATGAGCAGTTCTTC. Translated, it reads CASSQTSSDNEQFF.